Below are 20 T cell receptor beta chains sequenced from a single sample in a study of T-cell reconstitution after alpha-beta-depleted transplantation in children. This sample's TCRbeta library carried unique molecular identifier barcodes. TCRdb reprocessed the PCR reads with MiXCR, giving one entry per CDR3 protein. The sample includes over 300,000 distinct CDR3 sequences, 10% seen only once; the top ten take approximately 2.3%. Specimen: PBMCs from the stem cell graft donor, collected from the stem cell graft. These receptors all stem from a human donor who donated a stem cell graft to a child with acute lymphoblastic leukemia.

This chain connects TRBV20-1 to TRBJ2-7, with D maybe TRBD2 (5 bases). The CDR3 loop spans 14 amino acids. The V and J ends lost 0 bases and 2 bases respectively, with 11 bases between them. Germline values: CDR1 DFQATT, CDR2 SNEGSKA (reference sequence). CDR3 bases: TGCAGTGCTAGAGATCTTGCTAGCCCCTACGAGCAGTACTTC. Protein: CSARDLASPYEQYF.

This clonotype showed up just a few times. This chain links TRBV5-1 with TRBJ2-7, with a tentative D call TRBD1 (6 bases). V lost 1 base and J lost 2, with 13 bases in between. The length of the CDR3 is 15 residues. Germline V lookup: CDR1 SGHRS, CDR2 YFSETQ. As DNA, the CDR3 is TGCGCCAGCAGCTTGAGGGGGACCGCAGCCTACGAGCAGTACTTC. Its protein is CASSLRGTAAYEQYF.

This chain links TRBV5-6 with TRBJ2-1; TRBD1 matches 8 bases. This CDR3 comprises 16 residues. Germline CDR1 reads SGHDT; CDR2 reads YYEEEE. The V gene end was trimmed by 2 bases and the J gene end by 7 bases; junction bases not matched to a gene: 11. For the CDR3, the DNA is TGTGCCAGCAGCTTTGGAGGCAGGGGGCCGTTGAATGAGCAGTTCTTC. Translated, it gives CASSFGGRGPLNEQFF.

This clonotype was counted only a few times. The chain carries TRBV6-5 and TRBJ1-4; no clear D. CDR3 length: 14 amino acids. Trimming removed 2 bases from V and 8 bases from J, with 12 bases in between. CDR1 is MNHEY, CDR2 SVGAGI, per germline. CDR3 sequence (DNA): TGTGCCAGCAGTTACGGCGTAATAGGCGAAAAACTGTTTTTT. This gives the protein CASSYGVIGEKLFF.

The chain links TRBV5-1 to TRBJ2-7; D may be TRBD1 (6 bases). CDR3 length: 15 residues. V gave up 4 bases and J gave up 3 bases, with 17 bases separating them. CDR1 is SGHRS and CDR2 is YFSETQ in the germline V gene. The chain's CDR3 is CASSLTWTEGYEQYF. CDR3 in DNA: TGCGCCAGCAGCCTAACCTGGACAGAAGGCTACGAGCAGTACTTC.

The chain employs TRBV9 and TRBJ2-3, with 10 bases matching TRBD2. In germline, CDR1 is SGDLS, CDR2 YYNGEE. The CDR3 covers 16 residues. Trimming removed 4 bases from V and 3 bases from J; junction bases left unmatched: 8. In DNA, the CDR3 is TGTGCCAGCAGCTCGGGACTAGCGCTTACTACAGATACGCAGTATTTT. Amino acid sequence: CASSSGLALTTDTQYF.

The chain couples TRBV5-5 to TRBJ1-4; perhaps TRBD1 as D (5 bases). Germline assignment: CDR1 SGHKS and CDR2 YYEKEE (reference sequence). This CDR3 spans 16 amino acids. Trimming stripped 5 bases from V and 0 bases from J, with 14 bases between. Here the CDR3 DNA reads TGTGCCAGCAGTCCGGCAGGGAAGGCAACTAATGAAAAACTGTTTTTT. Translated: CASSPAGKATNEKLFF.

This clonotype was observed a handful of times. The CDR3 sequence: CASSLGSGWGLIGGSNEQFF. CDR3 nucleotides: TGCGCCAGCAGCTTGGGGAGCGGGTGGGGGCTTATCGGCGGGAGCAATGAGCAGTTCTTC. V usage is TRBV5-1 and J usage is TRBJ2-1; D is possibly TRBD2 (7 bases). Trimming stripped 0 bases from V and 6 bases from J, with 28 bases between. Looked up from germline, CDR1 is SGHRS and CDR2 is YFSETQ. This CDR3 comprises 20 residues.

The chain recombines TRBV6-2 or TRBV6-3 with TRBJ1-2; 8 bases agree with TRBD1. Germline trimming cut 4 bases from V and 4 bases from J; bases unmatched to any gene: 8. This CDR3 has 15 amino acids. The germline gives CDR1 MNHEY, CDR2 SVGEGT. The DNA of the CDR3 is TGTGCCAGCAGTTCATCCCCGGGACAGGCCTATGGCTACACCTTC. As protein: CASSSSPGQAYGYTF.

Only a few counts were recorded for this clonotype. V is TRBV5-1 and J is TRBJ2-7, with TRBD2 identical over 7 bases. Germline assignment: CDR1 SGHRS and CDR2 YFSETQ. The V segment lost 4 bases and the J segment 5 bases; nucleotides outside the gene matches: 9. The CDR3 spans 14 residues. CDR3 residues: CASSPVGRVNEQYF. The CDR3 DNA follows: TGCGCCAGCAGCCCGGTGGGGAGGGTCAACGAGCAGTACTTC.

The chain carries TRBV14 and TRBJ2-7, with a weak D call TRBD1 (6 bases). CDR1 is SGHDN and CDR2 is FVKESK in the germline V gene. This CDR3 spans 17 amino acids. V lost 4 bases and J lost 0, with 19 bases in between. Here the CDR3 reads CASSPYYHRDNSYEQYF. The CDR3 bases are TGTGCCAGCAGCCCGTATTACCACCGGGACAACTCCTACGAGCAGTACTTC.

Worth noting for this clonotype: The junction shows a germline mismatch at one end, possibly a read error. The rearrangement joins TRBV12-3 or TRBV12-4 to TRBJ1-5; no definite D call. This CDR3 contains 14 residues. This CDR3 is CASSRRRSNQPQHF. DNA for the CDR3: TGTGCCAGTTCGAGGCGGCGAAGCAATCAGCCCCAGCATTTC.

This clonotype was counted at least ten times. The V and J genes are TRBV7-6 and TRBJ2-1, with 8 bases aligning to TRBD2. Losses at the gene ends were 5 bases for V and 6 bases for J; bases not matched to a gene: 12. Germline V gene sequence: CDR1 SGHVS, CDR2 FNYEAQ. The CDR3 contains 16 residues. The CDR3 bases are TGTGCCAGCAGCCTAGTACGGGAGGGCCTTGGCAATGAGCAGTTCTTC. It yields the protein CASSLVREGLGNEQFF.

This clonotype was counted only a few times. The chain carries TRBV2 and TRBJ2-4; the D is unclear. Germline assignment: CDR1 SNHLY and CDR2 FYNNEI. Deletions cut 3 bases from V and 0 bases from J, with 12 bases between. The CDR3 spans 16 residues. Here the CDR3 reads CASSDGGTPAKNIQYF. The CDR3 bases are TGTGCCAGCAGTGACGGTGGCACCCCAGCCAAAAACATTCAGTACTTC.

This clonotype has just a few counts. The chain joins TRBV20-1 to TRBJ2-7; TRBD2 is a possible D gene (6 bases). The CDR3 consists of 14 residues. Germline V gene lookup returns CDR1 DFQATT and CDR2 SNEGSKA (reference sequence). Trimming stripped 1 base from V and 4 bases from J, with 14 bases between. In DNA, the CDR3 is TGCAGTGCTAGAGTGGCTAGCGTTTCATACGAGCAGTACTTC. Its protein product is CSARVASVSYEQYF.

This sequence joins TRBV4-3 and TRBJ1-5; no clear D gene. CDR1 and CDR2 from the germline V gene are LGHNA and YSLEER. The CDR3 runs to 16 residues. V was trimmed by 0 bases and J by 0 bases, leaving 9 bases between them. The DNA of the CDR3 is TGCGCCAGCAGCCAAGATAGTCGGATTAGCAATCAGCCCCAGCATTTT. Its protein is CASSQDSRISNQPQHF.

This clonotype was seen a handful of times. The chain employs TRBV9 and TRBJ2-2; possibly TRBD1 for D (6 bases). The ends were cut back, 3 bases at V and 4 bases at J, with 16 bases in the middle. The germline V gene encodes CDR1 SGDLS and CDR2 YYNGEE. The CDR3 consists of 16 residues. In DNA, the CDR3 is TGTGCCAGCAGCGGAAAGACAGGCGAGACCACCGGGGAGCTGTTTTTT. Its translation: CASSGKTGETTGELFF.

The CDR3 DNA sequence: TGTGCCAGCAGAGCGGGAGGGCCCGACGAGCAGTACTTC. It yields the protein CASRAGGPDEQYF. J is TRBJ2-7 and V is TRBV25-1; TRBD2 aligns across 10 bases. The germline CDR1 and CDR2 sequences are MGHDK and SYGVNS. V lost 6 bases, J lost 5 bases, and 4 bases stayed unmatched. The CDR3 runs to 13 residues.

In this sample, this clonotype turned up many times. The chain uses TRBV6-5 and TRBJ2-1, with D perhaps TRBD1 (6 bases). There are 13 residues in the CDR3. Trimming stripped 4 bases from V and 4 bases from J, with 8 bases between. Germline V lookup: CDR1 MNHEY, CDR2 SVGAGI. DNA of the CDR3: TGTGCCAGCAGTTCTGGACAGTACAATGAGCAGTTCTTC. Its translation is CASSSGQYNEQFF.

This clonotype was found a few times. The CDR3 here is CASSLGGRLSTDTQYF. CDR3 DNA sequence: TGCGCCAGCAGCTTGGGAGGACGCCTTAGCACAGATACGCAGTATTTT. V is TRBV5-1 and J is TRBJ2-3; no clear D gene. CDR3 length: 16 amino acids. Deletions cut 0 bases from V and 0 bases from J, with 11 bases between. Germline CDR1 SGHRS, CDR2 YFSETQ.